The 25 T cell receptor beta chains presented below share a single source sample, sequenced in a study of T cell responses to AZD1222 COVID-19 vaccine. Some clones are missing from TCRdb's copy, which holds only in-frame ones; the method was immunoSEQ multiplex PCR. The table has roughly 110,000 clones, about 90% seen once; the top ten hold less than 9.5%. The sample here was peripheral blood, taken 28 days after the second AZD1222 dose. These receptors all stem from an adult who received the AZD1222 COVID-19 vaccine.

This chain connects TRBV4-1 to TRBJ2-7; either TRBD1 or TRBD2 may supply D (6 bases each). The V gene lost 2 bases and the J gene lost 2 bases, with 13 bases spanning the gap. The CDR3 runs to 15 residues. Germline lookup yields CDR1 MGHRA and CDR2 YSYEKL. In DNA form, the CDR3 reads TGCGCCAGCAGCCAATTGGTCGGGGGCCCCTACGAGCAGTACTTC. It is translated as CASSQLVGGPYEQYF.

This chain connects TRBV4-3 to TRBJ2-5; D might be TRBD1 (5 bases). This CDR3 spans 15 amino acids. The V gene's germline CDR1 is LGHNA and CDR2 YSLEER. V was clipped by 4 bases and J by 3 bases, with 15 bases between them. The DNA of the CDR3 is TGCGCCAGCAGCCCCAGAGATAGGGGCGAAGAGACCCAGTACTTC. It codes for CASSPRDRGEETQYF.

This chain links TRBV7-9 with TRBJ1-1; a possible D gene is TRBD1 (5 bases). CDR1 and CDR2 (germline): SEHNR, FQNEAQ (reference sequence). This CDR3 contains 15 residues. The V end lost 6 bases, the J end lost 7 bases, and 21 bases lay between the germline ends. CDR3 DNA sequence: TGTGCCAGCAGACCCGGGGAGATGGCAGGGCGTGAAGCTTTCTTT. Translated, it gives CASRPGEMAGREAFF.

This clone showed up just once. V and J are TRBV27 and TRBJ2-7, with 9 bases matching TRBD1. There are 15 residues in the CDR3. CDR1 is MNHEY and CDR2 is SMNVEV in the germline V gene (reference sequence). V lost 5 bases, J lost 1 base, and 6 bases stayed unmatched. This chain's CDR3 is CASSLTGTGSYEQYF. The CDR3 DNA follows: TGTGCCAGCAGTCTTACCGGGACAGGGTCCTACGAGCAGTACTTC.

The rearrangement joins TRBV7-2 to TRBJ2-1; maybe TRBD2 (6 bases). The V gene's germline CDR1 is SGHTA and CDR2 FQGNSA. Trimming pared 1 base from V and 4 bases from J, leaving 14 bases between. The CDR3 contains 16 residues. The CDR3 region is CASSLVDGGVYNEQFF. CDR3 sequence (DNA): TGTGCCAGCAGCTTAGTCGACGGCGGGGTATACAATGAGCAGTTCTTC.

The CDR3 protein is CASSPIDRGRGGSSYEQYF. The CDR3, as DNA: TGTGCCAGCAGCCCCATCGACAGGGGGCGCGGGGGAAGCTCCTACGAGCAGTACTTC. The chain uses TRBV11-2 and TRBJ2-7; 10 nucleotides align to TRBD1. The germline V gene encodes CDR1 SGHAT and CDR2 FQNNGV. The CDR3 covers 19 residues. V lost 5 bases and J lost 0; bases outside the gene matches: 16.

This clone is a singleton in its sample. V gene TRBV5-1 combines with J gene TRBJ2-7, with 13 bases fitting TRBD2. Trimming removed 3 bases from V and 0 bases from J; junction bases left unmatched: 0. Germline V gives CDR1 SGHRS, CDR2 YFSETQ. The CDR3 is 15 residues long. Here the CDR3 DNA reads TGCGCCAGCAGCTGGACTAGCGGGGGCTCCTACGAGCAGTACTTC. Translated: CASSWTSGGSYEQYF.

The chain employs TRBV27 and TRBJ2-3; the D gene is possibly TRBD1 (5 bases). The CDR3 sequence is 14 residues long. V was shortened by 6 bases and J by 4 bases, with 14 bases between the two germline ends. CDR1 is MNHEY and CDR2 is SMNVEV in the germline V gene (reference sequence). The CDR3 loop reads CASSHAREPDTQYF. Here the CDR3 DNA reads TGTGCCAGCAGCCACGCCAGGGAACCAGATACGCAGTATTTT.

The rearrangement joins TRBV2 to TRBJ2-5, with D uncertain. V was trimmed by 5 bases and J by 1 base, leaving 5 bases between them. Germline values: CDR1 SNHLY, CDR2 FYNNEI. The CDR3 is 12 residues long. The CDR3 region is CASSPLQETQYF. CDR3 coding DNA: TGTGCCAGCAGTCCACTCCAAGAGACCCAGTACTTC. Using reference TRBV2 and TRBJ2-5 for the parts outside the CDR3, the full variable domain is EPEVTQTPSHQVTQMGQEVILRCVPISNHLYFYWYRQILGQKVEFLVSFYNNEISEKSEIFDDQFSVERPDGSNFTLKIRSTKLEDSAMYFCASSPLQETQYFGPGTRLLVL.

This sequence joins TRBV2 and TRBJ2-5; TRBD2 matches at 13 bases. V dropped 6 bases and J dropped 5; count of bases not matched to a gene: 9. This CDR3 spans 16 amino acids. Germline V lookup: CDR1 SNHLY, CDR2 FYNNEI. CDR3 loop: CASRREAGLAGETQYF. The CDR3 coding sequence is TGTGCCAGCAGGAGGGAAGCGGGACTAGCGGGGGAGACCCAGTACTTC.

This clone was picked up one time. The gene calls are TRBV5-1 and TRBJ1-4; tentative D call: TRBD1 (5 bases). The CDR3 is 13 amino acids. V was clipped by 0 bases and J by 12 bases, with 12 bases between them. Germline CDR1 SGHRS, CDR2 YFSETQ. The CDR3 is CASSLEGLAELFF. CDR3 coding DNA: TGCGCCAGCAGCTTGGAGGGGCTGGCAGAACTGTTTTTT. Filled out from reference TRBV5-1 and TRBJ1-4, the complete variable domain reads KAGVTQTPRYLIKTRGQQVTLSCSPISGHRSVSWYQQTPGQGLQFLFEYFSETQRNKGNFPGRFSGRQFSNSRSEMNVSTLELGDSALYLCASSLEGLAELFFGSGTQLSVL.

J is TRBJ1-1 and V is TRBV29-1; the D is unclear. The V gene's germline CDR1 is SQVTM and CDR2 ANQGSEA. Trimming took off 4 bases at V and 11 bases at J, with 17 bases between the two ends. This CDR3 comprises 12 residues. CDR3 in amino acids: CSVADDSFGAFF. The DNA of the CDR3 is TGCAGCGTTGCTGACGACTCCTTCGGCGCTTTCTTT.

The V gene is TRBV29-1, the J gene TRBJ1-1; the D gene is possibly TRBD1 (5 bases). Germline V CDR1 and CDR2: SQVTM, ANQGSEA. The ends were cut back, 4 bases at V and 11 bases at J, with 11 bases in the middle. The CDR3 has 10 residues. DNA for the CDR3: TGCAGCGTTGGGTGGGACGGGGCTTTCTTT. Translation: CSVGWDGAFF.

A few counts support this clone. The chain joins TRBV3-1 (or the pseudogene TRBV3-2) to TRBJ1-2; a possible D gene is TRBD1 (5 bases). Germline values: CDR1 LGHDT, CDR2 YNNKEL (reference sequence). Trimming took off 4 bases at V and 4 bases at J, with 16 bases between the two ends. This CDR3 contains 15 residues. CDR3 nucleotides: TGTGCCAGCAGCCCCCAAACCCACGGGGCCTATGGCTACACCTTC. Translation gives CASSPQTHGAYGYTF.

The table lists this clone with a few counts. The sample carries other DNA sequences with the same CDR3. This chain uses TRBV18 with TRBJ2-7; the D gene could be TRBD1 or TRBD2 (5 bases each). V was shortened by 2 bases and J by 0 bases, with 11 bases between the two germline ends. Looked up from germline, CDR1 is KGHSH and CDR2 is LQKENI. The CDR3 consists of 15 residues. DNA of the CDR3: TGTGCCAGCTCACCAAACCCAGGGAGCTCCTACGAGCAGTACTTC. Translated, it gives CASSPNPGSSYEQYF. Full variable domain (missing parts from reference TRBV18 and TRBJ2-7): NAGVMQNPRHLVRRRGQEARLRCSPMKGHSHVYWYRQLPEEGLKFMVYLQKENIIDESGMPKERFSAEFPKEGPSILRIQQVVRGDSAAYFCASSPNPGSSYEQYFGPGTRLTVT.

This chain uses TRBV24-1 with TRBJ2-1; perhaps TRBD1 as D (5 bases). The CDR3 has 14 residues. Germline CDR1 KGHDR, CDR2 SFDVKD. V was pared by 2 bases and J by 6 bases, with 10 bases between. This CDR3 is CATSDWSRANEQFF. Here the CDR3 DNA reads TGTGCCACCAGTGATTGGAGCAGGGCCAATGAGCAGTTCTTC.

V gene TRBV19 combines with J gene TRBJ2-7; 11 bases are shared with TRBD2. This CDR3 region has 14 residues. Trimming took 8 bases from V and 4 from J; bases not matched to a gene: 7. In germline, CDR1 is LNHDA, CDR2 SQIVND (reference sequence). The CDR3 sequence: CASSFTSGGYEQYF. The CDR3 nucleotides are TGTGCCAGTTCTTTTACTAGCGGGGGATACGAGCAGTACTTC.

The chain carries TRBV6-6 and TRBJ2-2, with D tentatively TRBD1 or TRBD2 (5 bases each). The V gene lost 5 bases and the J gene lost 2 bases, with 12 bases spanning the gap. The germline CDR1 and CDR2 sequences are MNHNY and SVGAGI (reference sequence). The CDR3 length is 15 residues. The CDR3 protein is CASSPGTENTGELFF. As DNA, the CDR3 is TGTGCCAGCAGTCCTGGGACGGAAAACACCGGGGAGCTGTTTTTT.

The rearrangement links TRBV27 to TRBJ1-5; a possible D gene is TRBD1 (6 bases). Germline assignment: CDR1 MNHEY and CDR2 SMNVEV (reference sequence). The V end was cut by 4 bases, the J end by 2 bases, with 18 bases between. The CDR3 length is 17 residues. Here the CDR3 reads CASSSSGAGGGNQPQHF. In nucleotides, the CDR3 is TGTGCCAGCAGTTCCTCAGGGGCTGGAGGGGGCAATCAGCCCCAGCATTTT.

As regards this clone: The same CDR3 arises from other DNA sequences in this sample as well. The chain carries TRBV2 and TRBJ2-1, with 8 nucleotides matching TRBD2. The germline CDR1 and CDR2 sequences are SNHLY and FYNNEI. CDR3 length equals 13 residues. Germline trimming cut 8 bases from V and 4 bases from J; bases unmatched to any gene: 4. The CDR3 sequence is CASRGGTYNEQFF. The CDR3 DNA reads TGTGCCAGCCGGGGGGGGACATACAATGAGCAGTTCTTC.

The chain joins TRBV2 to TRBJ2-2, with 7 positions matching TRBD2. The CDR3 is 14 residues long. V was pared by 7 bases and J by 1 base, with 3 bases of the junction left unmatched. Germline lookup yields CDR1 SNHLY and CDR2 FYNNEI. The chain's CDR3 is CASMGRGNTGELFF. The CDR3, as DNA: TGTGCCAGCATGGGGAGGGGGAACACCGGGGAGCTGTTTTTT.

This sequence joins TRBV7-9 and TRBJ2-2; 8 bases agree with TRBD1. Trimming at V came to 4 bases and at J to 1 base, leaving 2 bases not matched to a gene. Germline CDR1 and CDR2: SEHNR and FQNEAQ (reference sequence). The length of the CDR3 is 15 residues. Here the CDR3 reads CASSSGQGNTGELFF. The CDR3 coding sequence is TGTGCCAGCAGCTCTGGACAGGGGAACACCGGGGAGCTGTTTTTT.

The chain has TRBV10-3 and TRBJ2-1; 9 nucleotides align to TRBD2. Unmatched junction bases numbered 10, after V lost 10 bases and J lost 6 bases. CDR3 length: 14 amino acids. Looked up from germline, CDR1 is ENHRY and CDR2 is SYGVKD. CDR3 bases: TGTGCCACCCGCGGGGGGGCCTCCGGCAATGAGCAGTTCTTC. This translates into CATRGGASGNEQFF.

The CDR3 protein is CASSVEGGATNEKLFF. CDR3 nucleotide sequence: TGTGCCAGCAGCGTAGAAGGGGGAGCGACTAATGAAAAACTGTTTTTT. The rearrangement links TRBV9 to TRBJ1-4; D possibly corresponds to TRBD1 (6 bases). Trimming removed 0 bases at V and 2 bases at J, with 11 bases between. The CDR3 has 16 amino acids. Germline assignment: CDR1 SGDLS and CDR2 YYNGEE.

The rearrangement joins TRBV19 to TRBJ1-3; D is perhaps TRBD1 (5 bases). Germline V CDR1 and CDR2: LNHDA, SQIVND (reference sequence). The CDR3 sequence is 16 residues long. The V and J ends lost 6 bases and 1 base respectively, with 16 bases between them. The CDR3 nucleotides are TGTGCCAGTAGGATCGGGGCGGGCGGGTCTGGAAACACCATATATTTT. Its translation is CASRIGAGGSGNTIYF. Drawing the rest from reference TRBV19 and TRBJ1-3, the complete variable domain is DGGITQSPKYLFRKEGQNVTLSCEQNLNHDAMYWYRQDPGQGLRLIYYSQIVNDFQKGDIAEGYSVSREKKESFPLTVTSAQKNPTAFYLCASRIGAGGSGNTIYFGEGSWLTVV.